Shown below are 3 T cell receptor beta chains from a single sample sequenced in a study of OX40 agonist ivuxolimab in advanced cancers. Profiling relied on immunoSEQ multiplex PCR, and the TCRdb table lists in-frame clones only, not all of them. The sample holds 130,000 or so clones, just under 95% seen once. The specimen comprised CD4+ or CD8+ T cells sorted from blood, sampled in a trial of the OX40 agonist ivuxolimab. Receptors were obtained from an adult with an advanced solid tumor such as melanoma, head and neck, liver or kidney cancer.

This chain links TRBV6-1 with TRBJ2-7; D remains unclear. The length of the CDR3 is 13 residues. V lost 6 bases and J 3 bases, leaving 12 bases between the germline ends. Germline-derived CDR1 and CDR2 are MNHNS and SASEGT. CDR3 loop: CASRDSWDYEQYF. The CDR3 DNA reads TGTGCCAGCAGGGATTCCTGGGACTACGAGCAGTACTTC.

The DNA for the CDR3 is TGTGCCAGCTCACCGCCCGGACAGGAGAACACTGAAGCTTTCTTT. Translated: CASSPPGQENTEAFF. The gene calls are TRBV18 and TRBJ1-1; TRBD1 agrees at 7 bases. Germline V lookup: CDR1 KGHSH, CDR2 LQKENI. After removal of 3 bases from V and 1 base from J, the junction contained 5 bases not matched to a gene. This CDR3 contains 15 residues.

The gene calls are TRBV6-5 and TRBJ1-2; maybe TRBD1 (6 bases). V lost 0 bases and J 5 bases, leaving 16 bases between the germline ends. This CDR3 is built from 16 residues. In germline, CDR1 is MNHEY, CDR2 SVGAGI. The CDR3 DNA reads as TGTGCCAGCAGTTACTCCCCAGGGGCAGGGGAATATGGCTACACCTTC. Translating gives CASSYSPGAGEYGYTF.